This T cell receptor (beta chain) was captured in a study of cytomegalovirus exposure and HLA in healthy donors. The primer mix had 60 Vbeta and 13 Jbeta primers. Some clones are missing from TCRdb's copy, which holds only in-frame ones; the method was immunoSEQ multiplex PCR. The sample yields 200,000 to 250,000 clones, about 80% seen once. The length of the CDR3 is 18 residues. The ends lost 6 bases at V and 3 bases at J; junction bases unmatched: 15. CDR1 SGHAT and CDR2 FQNNGV come from the germline V gene. With respect to this clone: What it binds is not known.

Study-level results: Accurate prediction of most subjects' HLA-A and HLA-B alleles from TCR beta sequences was reported.

This chain uses TRBV11-2 with TRBJ2-2; TRBD2 agrees at 8 bases. Sequencing was performed on PBMCs. This TCR derives from a middle-aged woman in good health and CMV-seropositive. The CDR3 bases are TGTGCCAGCAGGATACCATTCCGGGGGGGCTCATACACCGGGGAGCTGTTTTTT. Translated, it gives CASRIPFRGGSYTGELFF.